This T cell receptor beta chain was found in a study of blood T cell repertoires in COVID-19. Overall study: Acute-phase and convalescent COVID-19 samples originated in the United States, Italy and Spain. T cells, B-cell-depleted T cells, or PBMCs provided the cDNA or gDNA that served as material.

In the original workflow: Estimates of nucleated cell counts were drawn from the amplification of reference gene primers. The table came from immunoSEQ multiplex PCR; TCRdb's copy has only in-frame clones and leaves some out. V and J calls and clone size come straight from that table; D and trimming were deduced from the DNA. Among around 250,000 clones listed, about 80% were seen once. Trimming at V came to 5 bases and at J to 7 bases, leaving 8 bases not matched to a gene. The CDR3 sequence is 15 residues long. In germline, CDR1 is SGHTA, CDR2 FQGTGA. The specimen was PBMCs or T cells enriched from blood (not recorded which). This receptor was identified in a man younger than 45 with acute COVID-19. This chain uses TRBV7-3 with TRBJ2-2; 9 bases match TRBD1. The CDR3 bases are TGTGCCAGCAGCGATCCGGGACAGGGAAACGGGGAGCTGTTTTTT. This encodes CASSDPGQGNGELFF.